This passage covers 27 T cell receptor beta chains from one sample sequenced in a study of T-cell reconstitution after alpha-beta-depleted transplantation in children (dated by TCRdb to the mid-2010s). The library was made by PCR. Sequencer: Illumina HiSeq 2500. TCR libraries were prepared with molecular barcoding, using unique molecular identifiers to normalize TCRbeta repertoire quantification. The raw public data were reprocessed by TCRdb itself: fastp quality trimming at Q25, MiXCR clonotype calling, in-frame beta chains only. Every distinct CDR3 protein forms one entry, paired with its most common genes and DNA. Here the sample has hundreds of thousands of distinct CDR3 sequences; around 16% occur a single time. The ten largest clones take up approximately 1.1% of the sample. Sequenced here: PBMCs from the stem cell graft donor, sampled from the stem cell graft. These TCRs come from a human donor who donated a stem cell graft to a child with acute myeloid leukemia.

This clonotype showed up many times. CDR3 DNA: TGCAGTGCTAGTGGACGGGGCGAGCAGTACTTC. It codes for CSASGRGEQYF. The gene calls are TRBV20-1 and TRBJ2-7, with D possibly TRBD2 on 5 matching bases. The CDR3 contains 11 residues. Germline V CDR1 and CDR2: DFQATT, SNEGSKA (reference sequence). With 3 bases removed from V and 6 bases from J, the gap between germline ends came to 9 bases.

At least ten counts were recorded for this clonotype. The CDR3 coding sequence is TGCAGTGCATCGACCGGGACAGGGAACACTGAAGCTTTCTTT. This encodes CSASTGTGNTEAFF. V is TRBV29-1 and J is TRBJ1-1; 8 positions agree with TRBD1. The V gene's germline CDR1 is SQVTM and CDR2 ANQGSEA. The CDR3 loop spans 14 amino acids.

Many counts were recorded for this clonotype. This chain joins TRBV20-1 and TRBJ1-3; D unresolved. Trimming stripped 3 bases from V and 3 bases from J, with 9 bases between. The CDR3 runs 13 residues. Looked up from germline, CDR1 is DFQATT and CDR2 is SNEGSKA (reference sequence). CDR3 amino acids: CSASGQYGNTIYF. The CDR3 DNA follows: TGCAGTGCTAGTGGCCAGTATGGAAACACCATATATTTT.

CDR3 in amino acids: CASRVQGITEAFF. The CDR3 bases are TGTGCCAGCAGGGTTCAGGGGATAACTGAAGCTTTCTTT. The chain recombines TRBV11-3 with TRBJ1-1; weak D call: TRBD1 (6 bases). CDR1 and CDR2 (germline): SGHNT, YENEEA. The CDR3 has 13 residues. Trimming took 6 bases from V and 5 from J, leaving 13 bases between them.

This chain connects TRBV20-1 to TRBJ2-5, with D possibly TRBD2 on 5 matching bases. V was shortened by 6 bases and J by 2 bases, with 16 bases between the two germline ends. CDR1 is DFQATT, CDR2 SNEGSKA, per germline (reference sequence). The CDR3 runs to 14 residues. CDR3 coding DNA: TGCAGTGCCCTATCCGGGATTCAGCAAGAGACCCAGTACTTC. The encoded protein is CSALSGIQQETQYF.

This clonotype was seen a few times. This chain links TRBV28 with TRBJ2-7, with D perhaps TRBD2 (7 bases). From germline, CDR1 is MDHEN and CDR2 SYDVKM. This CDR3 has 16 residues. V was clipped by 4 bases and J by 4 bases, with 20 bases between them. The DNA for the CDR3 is TGTGCCAGCAGTTCTGATGGGGGGGCCGGACTTTACGAGCAGTACGTC. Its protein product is CASSSDGGAGLYEQYV.

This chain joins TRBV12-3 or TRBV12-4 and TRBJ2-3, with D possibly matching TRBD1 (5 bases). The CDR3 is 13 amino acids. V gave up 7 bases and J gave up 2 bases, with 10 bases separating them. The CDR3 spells CASTPRDTDTQYF. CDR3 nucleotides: TGTGCCAGCACCCCCAGGGACACAGATACGCAGTATTTT.

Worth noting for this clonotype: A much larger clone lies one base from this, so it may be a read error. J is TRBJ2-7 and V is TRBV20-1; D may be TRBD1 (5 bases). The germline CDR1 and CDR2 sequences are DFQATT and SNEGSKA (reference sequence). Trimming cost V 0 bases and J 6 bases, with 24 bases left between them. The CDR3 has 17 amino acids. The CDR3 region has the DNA TGCAGTGCTAGAGATGCCGGCAAGGGGTTAGCTAGGGGCGAGCAGTACTTC. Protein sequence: CSARDAGKGLARGEQYF.

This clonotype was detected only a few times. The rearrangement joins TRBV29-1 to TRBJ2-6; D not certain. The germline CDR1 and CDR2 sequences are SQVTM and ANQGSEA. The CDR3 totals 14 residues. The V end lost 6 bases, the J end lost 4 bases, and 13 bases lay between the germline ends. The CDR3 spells CSVSPKTGANVLTF. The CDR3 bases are TGCAGCGTCTCACCTAAGACGGGGGCCAACGTCCTGACTTTC.

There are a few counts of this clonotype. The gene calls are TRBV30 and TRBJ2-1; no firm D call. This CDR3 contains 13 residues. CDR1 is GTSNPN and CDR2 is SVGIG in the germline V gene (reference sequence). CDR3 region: CACGSEIRNEQFF. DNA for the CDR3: TGTGCTTGCGGTAGTGAGATCAGAAATGAGCAGTTCTTC. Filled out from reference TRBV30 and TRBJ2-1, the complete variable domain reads SQTIHQWPATLVQPVGSPLSLECTVEGTSNPNLYWYRQAAGRGLQLLFYSVGIGQISSEVPQNLSASRPQDRQFILSSKKLLLSDSGFYLCACGSEIRNEQFFGPGTRLTVL.

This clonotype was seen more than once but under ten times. CDR3 loop: CASSPPGQGWYEQYF. DNA of the CDR3: TGTGCCAGCTCACCACCGGGCCAGGGATGGTACGAGCAGTACTTC. This rearrangement joins TRBV18 to TRBJ2-7; possible D gene TRBD1, 5 bases. V gave up 0 bases and J gave up 4 bases, with 13 bases separating them. This CDR3 has 15 amino acids. Germline-derived CDR1 and CDR2 are KGHSH and LQKENI. The whole variable domain, filled in from reference TRBV18 and TRBJ2-7, reads NAGVMQNPRHLVRRRGQEARLRCSPMKGHSHVYWYRQLPEEGLKFMVYLQKENIIDESGMPKERFSAEFPKEGPSILRIQQVVRGDSAAYFCASSPPGQGWYEQYFGPGTRLTVT.

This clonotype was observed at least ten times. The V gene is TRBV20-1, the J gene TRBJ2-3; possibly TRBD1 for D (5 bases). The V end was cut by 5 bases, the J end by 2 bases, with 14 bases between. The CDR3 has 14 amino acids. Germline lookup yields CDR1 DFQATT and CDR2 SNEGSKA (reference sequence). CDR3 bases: TGCAGTGCTCCTCGAGGACACATCACAGATACGCAGTATTTT. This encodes CSAPRGHITDTQYF.

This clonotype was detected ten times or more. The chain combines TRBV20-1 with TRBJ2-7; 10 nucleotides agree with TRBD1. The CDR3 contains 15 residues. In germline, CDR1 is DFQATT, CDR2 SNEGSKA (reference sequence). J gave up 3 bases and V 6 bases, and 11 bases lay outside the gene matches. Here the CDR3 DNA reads TGCAGTGCATCATTAAGGGACAGGGGATTCTACGAGCAGTACTTC. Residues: CSASLRDRGFYEQYF.

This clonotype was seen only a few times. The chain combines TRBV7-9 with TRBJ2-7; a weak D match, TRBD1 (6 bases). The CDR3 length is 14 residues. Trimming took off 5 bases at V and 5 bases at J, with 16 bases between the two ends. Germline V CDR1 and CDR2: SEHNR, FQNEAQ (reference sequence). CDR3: CASSRVTGLNEQYF. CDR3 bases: TGTGCCAGCAGCCGCGTTACAGGGTTGAACGAGCAGTACTTC.

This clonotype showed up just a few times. This CDR3 reads CSVAVPEGTGELFF. The CDR3 DNA reads as TGCAGCGTTGCAGTCCCGGAGGGCACCGGGGAGCTGTTTTTT. V is TRBV29-1 and J is TRBJ2-2, with a possible D match to TRBD2 (6 bases). Germline V gene lookup returns CDR1 SQVTM and CDR2 ANQGSEA. The CDR3 loop spans 14 amino acids. V lost 4 bases and J lost 4, with 13 bases in between.

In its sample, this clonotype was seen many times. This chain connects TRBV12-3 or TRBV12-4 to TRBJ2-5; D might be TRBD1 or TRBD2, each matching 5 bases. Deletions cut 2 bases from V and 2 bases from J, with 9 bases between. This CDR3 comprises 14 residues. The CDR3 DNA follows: TGTGCCAGCAGTTTAAGGGGACCACAAGAGACCCAGTACTTC. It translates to CASSLRGPQETQYF.

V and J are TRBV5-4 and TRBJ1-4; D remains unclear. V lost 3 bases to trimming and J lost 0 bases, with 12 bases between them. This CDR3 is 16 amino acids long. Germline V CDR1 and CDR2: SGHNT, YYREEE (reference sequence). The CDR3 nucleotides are TGTGCCAGCAGCTCTGGACTCCTCTCAACTAATGAAAAACTGTTTTTT. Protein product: CASSSGLLSTNEKLFF.

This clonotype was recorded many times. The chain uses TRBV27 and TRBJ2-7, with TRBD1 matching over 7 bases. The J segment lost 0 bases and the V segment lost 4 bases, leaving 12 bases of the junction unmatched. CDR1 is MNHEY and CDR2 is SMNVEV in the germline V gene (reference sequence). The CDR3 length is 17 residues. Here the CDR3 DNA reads TGTGCCAGCAGTTCCCTCCATTTCCGGGACAGCTCCTACGAGCAGTACTTC. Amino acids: CASSSLHFRDSSYEQYF.

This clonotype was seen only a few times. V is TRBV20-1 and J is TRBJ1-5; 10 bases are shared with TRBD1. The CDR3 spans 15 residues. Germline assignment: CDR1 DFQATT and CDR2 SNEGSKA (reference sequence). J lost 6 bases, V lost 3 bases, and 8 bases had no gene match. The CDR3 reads CSASSRQGAGQPQHF. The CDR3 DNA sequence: TGCAGTGCTAGCTCCCGACAGGGGGCGGGTCAGCCCCAGCATTTT.

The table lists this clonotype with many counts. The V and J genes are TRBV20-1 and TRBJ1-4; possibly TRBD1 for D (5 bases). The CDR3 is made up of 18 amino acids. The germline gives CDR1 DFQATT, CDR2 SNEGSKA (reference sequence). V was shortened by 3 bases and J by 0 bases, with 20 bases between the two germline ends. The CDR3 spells CSARTWDGSYATNEKLFF. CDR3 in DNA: TGCAGTGCTAGGACTTGGGACGGCTCTTATGCAACTAATGAAAAACTGTTTTTT.

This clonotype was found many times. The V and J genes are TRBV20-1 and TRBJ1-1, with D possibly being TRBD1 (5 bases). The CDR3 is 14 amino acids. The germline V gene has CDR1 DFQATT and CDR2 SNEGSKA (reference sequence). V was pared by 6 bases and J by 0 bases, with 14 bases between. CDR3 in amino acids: CSADGTSMNTEAFF. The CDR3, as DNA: TGCAGTGCCGACGGGACTTCTATGAACACTGAAGCTTTCTTT.

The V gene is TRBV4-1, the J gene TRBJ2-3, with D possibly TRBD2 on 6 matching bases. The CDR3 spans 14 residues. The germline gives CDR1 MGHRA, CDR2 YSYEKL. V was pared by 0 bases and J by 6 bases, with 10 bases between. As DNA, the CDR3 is TGCGCCAGCAGCCAAGATCAACTAGCCGATACGCAGTATTTT. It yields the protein CASSQDQLADTQYF.

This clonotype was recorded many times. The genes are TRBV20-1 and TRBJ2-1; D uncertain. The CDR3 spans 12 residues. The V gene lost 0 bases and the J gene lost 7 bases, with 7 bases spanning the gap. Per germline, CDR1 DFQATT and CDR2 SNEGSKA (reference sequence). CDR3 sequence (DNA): TGCAGTGCTAGAGATCGGAAGAATGAGCAGTTCTTC. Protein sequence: CSARDRKNEQFF.

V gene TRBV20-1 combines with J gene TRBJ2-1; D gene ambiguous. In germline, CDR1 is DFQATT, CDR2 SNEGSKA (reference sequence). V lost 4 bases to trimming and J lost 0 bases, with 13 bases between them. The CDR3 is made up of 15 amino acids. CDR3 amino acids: CSATPSGRSYNEQFF. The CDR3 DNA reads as TGCAGTGCTACCCCTTCGGGCCGCTCCTACAATGAGCAGTTCTTC.

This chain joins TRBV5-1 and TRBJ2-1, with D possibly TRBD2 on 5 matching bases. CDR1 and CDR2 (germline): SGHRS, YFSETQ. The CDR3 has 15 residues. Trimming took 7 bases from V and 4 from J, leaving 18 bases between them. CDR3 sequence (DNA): TGCGCCAGCTCCACCGAGGCGGGTGCATACAATGAGCAGTTCTTC. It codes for CASSTEAGAYNEQFF.

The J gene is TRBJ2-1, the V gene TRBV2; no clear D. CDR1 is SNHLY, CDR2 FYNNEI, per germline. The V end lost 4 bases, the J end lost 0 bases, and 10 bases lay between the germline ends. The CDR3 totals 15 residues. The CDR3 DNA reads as TGTGCCAGCAGTGCTGAGGTGAGCTCCTACAATGAGCAGTTCTTC. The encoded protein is CASSAEVSSYNEQFF.

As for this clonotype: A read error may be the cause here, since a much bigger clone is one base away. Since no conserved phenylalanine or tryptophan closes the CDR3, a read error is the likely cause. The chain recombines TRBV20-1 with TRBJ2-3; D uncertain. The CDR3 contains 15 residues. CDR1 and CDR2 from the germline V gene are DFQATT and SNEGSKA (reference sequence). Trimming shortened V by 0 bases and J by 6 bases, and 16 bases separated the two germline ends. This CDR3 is CSAREAATQTDTQYS. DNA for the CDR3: TGCAGTGCTAGAGAGGCCGCCACGCAGACGGATACGCAGTATTCT.